The rows below give T cell receptor beta chains drawn from one sample of a study of cytomegalovirus exposure and HLA in healthy donors. Only in-frame clones appear in the TCRdb table, and some are missing; sequencing was by immunoSEQ multiplex PCR. The data show some 41,000 clones, and the top ten clones hold 6% to 6.5%. Material: PBMCs. The receptor source for this set is a man in his thirties or forties in good health and CMV-seronegative. CDR3s leave out the opening cysteine and the closing phenylalanine or tryptophan.

V | CDR3
TRBV7-9 | ASSWGQGSTEAF
TRBV5-1 | ASSLSSAGHTEAF
TRBV5-6 | ASSFGGYEQY
TRBV19 | ASRSRGRQNSNQPQH
TRBV29-1 | SDALRDSSYEQY
TRBV29-1 | SVTGERSSTDTQY
TRBV5-1 | ASSLVGQGSTEAF
TRBV2 | ASTRGPYEQY
TRBV13 | ASSLGVTANSPLH
TRBV27 | ASSFQGPELSYEQY
TRBV27 | ASRKELLAGHHEQY
TRBV19 | ASSILATGEQY
TRBV5-5 | ASSTRTGLALYGYT
TRBV19 | ASSRQGNTEAF
TRBV29-1 | SVEGPGLVREQY
TRBV6-1 | ASSAGGNQPQH
TRBV29-1 | SVALLKGLAGHETQY
TRBV27 | ASSFGLAQTQY
TRBV29-1 | SVAGTQVSYEQY
TRBV11-1 | ASSRQGGETQY
TRBV11-2 | ASSYSGVFF
TRBV6-5 | AAGPNYGYT
TRBV4-2 | ASSQEMGAPETQY
TRBV29-1 | SVVGVQGNTEAF
TRBV6-5 | ASSNRRGYT
TRBV30 | AWSVREGHC
TRBV4-3 | ASSQGQWETQY
TRBV11-2 | ASSLNRPGNSHIQY
TRBV15 | ATSRESRDQPQH
TRBV27 | ASSPPPGQSTDTQY
TRBV2 | ASSGFSVQETQY
TRBV30 | AWSVRSQGLYGYT
TRBV5-1 | ASSLALAGGTDTQY
TRBV7-9 | ASSSDRDPVYEQY
TRBV6-5 | ASSQGQNKAF
TRBV5-5 | ASRILQGNTEAF
TRBV13 | ASSSRDRGREQY
TRBV15 | ATSATGDVGPLH
TRBV6-6 | ASSYGLAGGIYEQY
TRBV6-6 | ATSGTGGNTIY
TRBV18 | ASSPIQTGETGELF
TRBV18 | ASSPRGNGGAGNTIY
TRBV11-2 | ASTLKQFNGYT
TRBV6-6 | ASSPGQGLVHQPQH
TRBV9 | ASSPRGGVGQPQH